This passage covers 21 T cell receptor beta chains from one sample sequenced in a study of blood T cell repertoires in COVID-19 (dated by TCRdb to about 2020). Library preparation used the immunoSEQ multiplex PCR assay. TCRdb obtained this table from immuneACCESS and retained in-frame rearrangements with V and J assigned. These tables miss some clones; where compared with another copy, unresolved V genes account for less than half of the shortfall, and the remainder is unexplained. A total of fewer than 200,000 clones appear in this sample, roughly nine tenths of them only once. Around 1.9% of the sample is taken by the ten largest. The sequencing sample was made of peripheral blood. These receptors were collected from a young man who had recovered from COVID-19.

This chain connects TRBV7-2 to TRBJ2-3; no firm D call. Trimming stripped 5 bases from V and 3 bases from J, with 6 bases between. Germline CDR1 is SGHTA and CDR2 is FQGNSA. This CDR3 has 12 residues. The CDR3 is CASSPQTDTQYF. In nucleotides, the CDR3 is TGTGCCAGCAGCCCTCAGACAGATACGCAGTATTTT.

This CDR3 reads CATSEWSGGPYYEQYF. The DNA of the CDR3 is TGTGCCACCAGCGAGTGGTCAGGGGGACCCTACTACGAGCAGTACTTC. The chain is built from TRBV15 and TRBJ2-7, with 7 bases lining up with TRBD1. After removal of 5 bases from V and 3 bases from J, the junction contained 13 bases not matched to a gene. The CDR3 is 16 residues long. Per the germline V gene, CDR1 is LNHNV and CDR2 is YYDKDF (reference sequence).

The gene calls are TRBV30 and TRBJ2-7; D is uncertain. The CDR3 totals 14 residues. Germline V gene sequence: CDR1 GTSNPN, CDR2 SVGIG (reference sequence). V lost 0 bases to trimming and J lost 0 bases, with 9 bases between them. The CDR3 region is CAWSVVGGSYEQYF. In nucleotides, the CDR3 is TGTGCCTGGAGTGTTGTCGGTGGCTCCTACGAGCAGTACTTC.

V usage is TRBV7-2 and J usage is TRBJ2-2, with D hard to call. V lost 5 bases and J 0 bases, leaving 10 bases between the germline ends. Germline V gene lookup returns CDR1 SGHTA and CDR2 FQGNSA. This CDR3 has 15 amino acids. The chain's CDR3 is CASSQILANTGELFF. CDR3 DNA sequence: TGTGCCAGCAGCCAAATTTTAGCGAACACCGGGGAGCTGTTTTTT. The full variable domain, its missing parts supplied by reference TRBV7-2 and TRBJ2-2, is GAGVSQSPSNKVTEKGKDVELRCDPISGHTALYWYRQSLGQGLEFLIYFQGNSAPDKSGLPSDRFSAERTGGSVSTLTIQRTQQEDSAVYLCASSQILANTGELFFGEGSRLTVL.

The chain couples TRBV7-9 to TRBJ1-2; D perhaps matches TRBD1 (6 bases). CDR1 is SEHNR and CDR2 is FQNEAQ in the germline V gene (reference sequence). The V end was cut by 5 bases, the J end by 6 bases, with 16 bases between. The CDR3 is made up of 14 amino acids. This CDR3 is CASSPRTESHGYTF. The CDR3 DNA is TGTGCCAGCAGCCCACGGACAGAAAGTCATGGCTACACCTTC.

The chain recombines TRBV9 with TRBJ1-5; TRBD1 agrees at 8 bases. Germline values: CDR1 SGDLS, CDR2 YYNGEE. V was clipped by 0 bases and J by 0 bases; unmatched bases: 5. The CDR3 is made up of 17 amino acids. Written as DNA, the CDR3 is TGTGCCAGCAGCGTAGGGCCCCAGGGGGCTAGCAATCAGCCCCAGCATTTT. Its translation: CASSVGPQGASNQPQHF.

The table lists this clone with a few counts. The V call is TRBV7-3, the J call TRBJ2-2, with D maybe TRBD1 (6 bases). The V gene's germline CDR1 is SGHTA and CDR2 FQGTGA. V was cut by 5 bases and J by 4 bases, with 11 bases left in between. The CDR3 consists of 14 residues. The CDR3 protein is CASSPQGGTGELFF. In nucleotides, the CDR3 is TGTGCCAGCAGCCCCCAAGGGGGCACCGGGGAGCTGTTTTTT.

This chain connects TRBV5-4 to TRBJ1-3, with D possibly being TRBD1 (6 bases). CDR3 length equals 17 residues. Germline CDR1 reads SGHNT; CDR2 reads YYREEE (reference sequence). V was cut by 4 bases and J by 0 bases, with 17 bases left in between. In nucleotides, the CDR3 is TGTGCCAGCAGCCGACCGGGACACCAGAGCTCTGGAAACACCATATATTTT. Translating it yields CASSRPGHQSSGNTIYF.

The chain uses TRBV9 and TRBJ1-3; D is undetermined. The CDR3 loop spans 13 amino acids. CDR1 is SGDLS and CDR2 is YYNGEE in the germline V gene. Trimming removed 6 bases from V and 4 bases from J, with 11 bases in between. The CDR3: CASTTGSGNTIYF. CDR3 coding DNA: TGTGCCAGCACCACGGGATCCGGAAACACCATATATTTT.

The CDR3 here is CASSSAGGYGEQFF. Written as DNA, the CDR3 is TGTGCCAGCAGTTCGGCAGGGGGCTATGGTGAGCAGTTCTTC. The rearrangement joins TRBV6-2 or TRBV6-3 to TRBJ2-1; 8 bases fit TRBD1. After removal of 4 bases from V and 9 bases from J, the junction contained 8 bases not matched to a gene. Germline V lookup: CDR1 MNHEY, CDR2 SVGEGT. This CDR3 has 14 residues.

The CDR3 protein is CASSADSPNTEAFF. CDR3 nucleotides: TGTGCCAGCAGTGCGGACAGCCCGAACACTGAAGCTTTCTTT. The V call is TRBV25-1, the J call TRBJ1-1, with TRBD1 as a possible D gene (6 bases). The CDR3 is 14 residues long. CDR1 and CDR2 (germline): MGHDK, SYGVNS. Trimming removed 4 bases from V and 1 base from J, with 10 bases in between.

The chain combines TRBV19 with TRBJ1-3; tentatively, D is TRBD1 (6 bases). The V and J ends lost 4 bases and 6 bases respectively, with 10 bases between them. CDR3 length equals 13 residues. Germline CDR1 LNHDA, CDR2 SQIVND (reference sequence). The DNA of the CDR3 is TGTGCCAGTAGTACCGGGACACTAAACACCATATATTTT. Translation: CASSTGTLNTIYF.

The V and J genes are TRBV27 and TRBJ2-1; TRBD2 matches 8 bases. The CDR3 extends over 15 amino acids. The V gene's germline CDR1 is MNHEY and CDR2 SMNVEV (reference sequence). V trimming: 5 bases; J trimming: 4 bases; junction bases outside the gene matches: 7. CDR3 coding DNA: TGTGCCAGCAGTCCCCGCGCGGGAGGATACAATGAGCAGTTCTTC. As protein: CASSPRAGGYNEQFF.

CDR3: CASSYQDRGLGYTF. DNA for the CDR3: TGTGCCAGCAGTTACCAGGACAGGGGGCTCGGCTACACCTTC. The rearrangement links TRBV6-6 to TRBJ1-2, with 11 bases lining up with TRBD1. V lost 2 bases, J lost 8 bases, and 4 bases stayed unmatched. The CDR3 is made up of 14 amino acids. The V gene's germline CDR1 is MNHNY and CDR2 SVGAGI (reference sequence).

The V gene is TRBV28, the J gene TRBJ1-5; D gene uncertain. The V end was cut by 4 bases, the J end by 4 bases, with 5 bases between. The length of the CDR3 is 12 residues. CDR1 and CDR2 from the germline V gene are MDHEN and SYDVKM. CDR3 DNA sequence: TGTGCCAGCAGTTACAGAAATCAGCCCCAGCATTTT. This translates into CASSYRNQPQHF.

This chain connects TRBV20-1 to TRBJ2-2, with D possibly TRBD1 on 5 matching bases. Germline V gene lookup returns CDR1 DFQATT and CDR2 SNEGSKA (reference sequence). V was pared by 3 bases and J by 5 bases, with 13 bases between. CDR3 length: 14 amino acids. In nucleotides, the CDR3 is TGCAGTGCTAGTACAGGTTCTTATACCGGGGAGCTGTTTTTT. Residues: CSASTGSYTGELFF.

The chain's CDR3 is CASSNRGNTEAFF. CDR3 coding DNA: TGTGCCAGCTCAAACAGGGGGAACACTGAAGCTTTCTTT. This chain uses TRBV18 with TRBJ1-1, with 7 bases fitting TRBD1. Germline loops: CDR1 KGHSH, CDR2 LQKENI. Trimming took 5 bases from V and 1 from J; bases not matched to a gene: 1. The CDR3 has 13 amino acids.

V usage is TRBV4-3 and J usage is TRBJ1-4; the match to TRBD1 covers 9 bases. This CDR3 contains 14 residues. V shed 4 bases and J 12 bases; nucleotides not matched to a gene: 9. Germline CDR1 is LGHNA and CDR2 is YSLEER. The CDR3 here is CASSLSTGGLELFF. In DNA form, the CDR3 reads TGCGCCAGCAGCCTGTCGACAGGGGGGTTGGAACTGTTTTTT.

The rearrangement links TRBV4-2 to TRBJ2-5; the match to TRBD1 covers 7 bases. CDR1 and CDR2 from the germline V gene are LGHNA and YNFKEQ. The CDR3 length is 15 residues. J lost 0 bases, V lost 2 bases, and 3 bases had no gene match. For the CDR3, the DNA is TGTGCCAGCAGCCAATCGGGACAGTACCAAGAGACCCAGTACTTC. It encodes CASSQSGQYQETQYF.

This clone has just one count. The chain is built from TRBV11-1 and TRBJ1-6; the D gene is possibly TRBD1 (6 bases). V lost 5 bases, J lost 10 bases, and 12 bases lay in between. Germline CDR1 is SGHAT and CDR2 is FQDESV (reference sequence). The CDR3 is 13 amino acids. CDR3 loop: CASSQTGSSPLHF. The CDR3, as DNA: TGTGCCAGCAGCCAAACAGGGTCCTCACCCCTCCACTTT.

The CDR3 DNA is TGTGCCAGCAGCCAAGCGGGAGGGTTGATGAACACTGAAGCTTTCTTT. This encodes CASSQAGGLMNTEAFF. This chain links TRBV3-1 (or the pseudogene TRBV3-2) with TRBJ1-1; no clear D. Germline CDR1 is LGHDT and CDR2 is YNNKEL (reference sequence). The V end was cut by 1 base, the J end by 0 bases, with 12 bases between. This CDR3 has 16 residues.